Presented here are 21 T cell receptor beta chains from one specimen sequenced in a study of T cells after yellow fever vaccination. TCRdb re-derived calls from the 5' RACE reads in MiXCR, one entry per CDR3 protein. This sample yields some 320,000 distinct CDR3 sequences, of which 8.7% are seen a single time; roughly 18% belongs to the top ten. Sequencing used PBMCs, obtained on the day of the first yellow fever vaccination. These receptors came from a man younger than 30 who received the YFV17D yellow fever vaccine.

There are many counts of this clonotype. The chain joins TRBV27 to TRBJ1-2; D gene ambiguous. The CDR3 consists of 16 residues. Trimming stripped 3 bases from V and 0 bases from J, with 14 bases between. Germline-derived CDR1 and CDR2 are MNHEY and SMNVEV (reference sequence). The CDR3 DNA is TGTGCCAGCAGTTTCCGGGCCCGTCAAGCTAACTATGGCTACACCTTC. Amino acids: CASSFRARQANYGYTF.

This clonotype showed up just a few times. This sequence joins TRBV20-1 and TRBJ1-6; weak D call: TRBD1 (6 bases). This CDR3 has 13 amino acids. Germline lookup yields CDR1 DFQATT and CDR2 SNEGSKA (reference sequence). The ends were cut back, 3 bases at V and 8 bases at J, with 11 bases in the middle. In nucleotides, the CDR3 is TGCAGTGCTAGGGAACAGGGATATTCACCCCTCCACTTT. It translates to CSAREQGYSPLHF.

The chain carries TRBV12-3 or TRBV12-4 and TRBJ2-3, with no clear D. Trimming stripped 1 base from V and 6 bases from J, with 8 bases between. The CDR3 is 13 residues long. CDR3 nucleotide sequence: TGTGCCAGCAGTTTAGGATGGGGTGATACGCAGTATTTT. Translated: CASSLGWGDTQYF.

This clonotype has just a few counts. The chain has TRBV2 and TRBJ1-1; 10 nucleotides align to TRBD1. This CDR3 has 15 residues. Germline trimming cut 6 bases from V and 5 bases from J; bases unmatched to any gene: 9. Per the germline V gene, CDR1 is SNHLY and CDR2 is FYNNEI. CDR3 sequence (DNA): TGTGCCAGCAGGCCGGGACAGGGGTATCGGACTGAAGCTTTCTTT. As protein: CASRPGQGYRTEAFF. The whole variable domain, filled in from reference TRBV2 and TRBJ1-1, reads EPEVTQTPSHQVTQMGQEVILRCVPISNHLYFYWYRQILGQKVEFLVSFYNNEISEKSEIFDDQFSVERPDGSNFTLKIRSTKLEDSAMYFCASRPGQGYRTEAFFGQGTRLTVV.

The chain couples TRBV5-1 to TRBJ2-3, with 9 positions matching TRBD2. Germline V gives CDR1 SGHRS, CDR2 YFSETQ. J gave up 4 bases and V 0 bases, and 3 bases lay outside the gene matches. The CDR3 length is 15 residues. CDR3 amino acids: CASSLDRGGADTQYF. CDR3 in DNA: TGCGCCAGCAGCTTGGATCGCGGGGGGGCAGATACGCAGTATTTT.

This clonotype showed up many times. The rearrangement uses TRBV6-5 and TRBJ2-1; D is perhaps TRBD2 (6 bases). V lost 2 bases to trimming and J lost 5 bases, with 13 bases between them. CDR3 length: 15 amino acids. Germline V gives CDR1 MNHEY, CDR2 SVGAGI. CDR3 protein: CASSYGIAVNNEQFF. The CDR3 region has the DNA TGTGCCAGCAGTTACGGGATAGCGGTGAACAATGAGCAGTTCTTC.

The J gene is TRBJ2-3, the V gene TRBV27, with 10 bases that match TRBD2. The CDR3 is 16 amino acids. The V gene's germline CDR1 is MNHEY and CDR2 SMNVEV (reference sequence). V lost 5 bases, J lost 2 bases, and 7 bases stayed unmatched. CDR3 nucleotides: TGTGCCAGCAGTCCCCTCCTAGCGGGGGCCACAGATACGCAGTATTTT. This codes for CASSPLLAGATDTQYF.

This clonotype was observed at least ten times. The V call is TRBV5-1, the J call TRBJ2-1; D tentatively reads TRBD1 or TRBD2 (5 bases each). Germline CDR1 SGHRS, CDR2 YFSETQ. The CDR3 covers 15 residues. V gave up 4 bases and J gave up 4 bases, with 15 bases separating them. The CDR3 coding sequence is TGCGCCAGCAGCCCCCGGGACCGAGCGTACAATGAGCAGTTCTTC. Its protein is CASSPRDRAYNEQFF.

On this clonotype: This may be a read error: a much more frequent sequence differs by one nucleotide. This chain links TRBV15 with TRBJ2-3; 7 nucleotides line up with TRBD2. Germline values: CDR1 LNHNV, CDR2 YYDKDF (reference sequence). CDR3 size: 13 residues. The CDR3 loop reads CATSRVGGDTKYF. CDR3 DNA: TGTGCCACCAGCAGAGTGGGGGGGGATACGAAGTATTTT. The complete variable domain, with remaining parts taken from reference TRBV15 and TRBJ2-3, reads DAMVIQNPRYQVTQFGKPVTLSCSQTLNHNVMYWYQQKSSQAPKLLFHYYDKDFNNEADTPDNFQSRRPNTSFCFLDIRSPGLGDTAMYLCATSRVGGDTKYFGPGTRLTVL.

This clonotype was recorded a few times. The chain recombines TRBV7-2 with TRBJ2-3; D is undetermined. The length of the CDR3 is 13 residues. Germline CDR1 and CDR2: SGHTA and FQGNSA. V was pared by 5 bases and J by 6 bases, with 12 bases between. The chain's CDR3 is CASSLNYGDTQYF. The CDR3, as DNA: TGTGCCAGCAGCCTGAACTACGGTGATACGCAGTATTTT.

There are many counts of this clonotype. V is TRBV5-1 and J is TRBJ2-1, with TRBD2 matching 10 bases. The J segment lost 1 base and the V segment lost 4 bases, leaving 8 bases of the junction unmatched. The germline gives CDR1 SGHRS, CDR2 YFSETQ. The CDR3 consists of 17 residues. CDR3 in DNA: TGCGCCAGCAGCGGGGGTAGCGGGGGGACTTCCTACAATGAGCAGTTCTTC. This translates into CASSGGSGGTSYNEQFF.

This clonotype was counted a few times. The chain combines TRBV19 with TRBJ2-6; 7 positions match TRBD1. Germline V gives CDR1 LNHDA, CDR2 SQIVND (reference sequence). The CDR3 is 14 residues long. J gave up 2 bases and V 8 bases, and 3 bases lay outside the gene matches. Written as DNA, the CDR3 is TGTGCCAGTCTTACAGGGGCTGGGGCCAACGTCCTGACTTTC. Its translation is CASLTGAGANVLTF.

DNA for the CDR3: TGTGCCAGCAAAGATCAGGGGGACCAAGAGACCCAGTACTTC. This sequence encodes CASKDQGDQETQYF. The gene calls are TRBV3-1 and TRBJ2-5, with 7 bases that match TRBD1. V was clipped by 7 bases and J by 0 bases; unmatched bases: 5. This CDR3 region has 14 residues. Germline V gene lookup returns CDR1 LGHDT and CDR2 YNNKEL (reference sequence).

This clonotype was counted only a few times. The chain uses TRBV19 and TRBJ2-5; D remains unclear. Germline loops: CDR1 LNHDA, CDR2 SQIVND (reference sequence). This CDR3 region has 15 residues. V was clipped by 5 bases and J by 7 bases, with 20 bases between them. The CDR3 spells CASSVSELLIGTQYF. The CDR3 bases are TGTGCCAGTAGTGTGTCGGAGCTCCTTATTGGGACCCAGTACTTC. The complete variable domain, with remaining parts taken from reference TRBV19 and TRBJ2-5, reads DGGITQSPKYLFRKEGQNVTLSCEQNLNHDAMYWYRQDPGQGLRLIYYSQIVNDFQKGDIAEGYSVSREKKESFPLTVTSAQKNPTAFYLCASSVSELLIGTQYFGPGTRLLVL.

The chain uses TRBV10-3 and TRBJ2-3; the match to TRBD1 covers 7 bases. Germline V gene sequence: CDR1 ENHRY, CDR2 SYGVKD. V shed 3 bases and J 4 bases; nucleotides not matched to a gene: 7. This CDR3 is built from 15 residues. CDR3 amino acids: CAISERQGNADTQYF. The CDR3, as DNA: TGTGCCATCAGTGAACGACAGGGTAATGCAGATACGCAGTATTTT.

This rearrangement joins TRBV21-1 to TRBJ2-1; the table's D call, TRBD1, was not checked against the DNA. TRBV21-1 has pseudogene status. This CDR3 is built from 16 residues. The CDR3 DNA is TGTGCCAGCAGCACCTTCCGGGACAGTATTTTGAATGAGCAGTTCTTC. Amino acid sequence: CASSTFRDSILNEQFF.

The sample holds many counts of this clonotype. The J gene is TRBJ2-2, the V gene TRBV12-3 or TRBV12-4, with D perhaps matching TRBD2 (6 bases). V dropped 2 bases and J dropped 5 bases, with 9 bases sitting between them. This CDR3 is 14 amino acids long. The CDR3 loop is CASSLTAGTGELFF. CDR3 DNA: TGTGCCAGCAGTTTAACTGCGGGAACCGGGGAGCTGTTTTTT.

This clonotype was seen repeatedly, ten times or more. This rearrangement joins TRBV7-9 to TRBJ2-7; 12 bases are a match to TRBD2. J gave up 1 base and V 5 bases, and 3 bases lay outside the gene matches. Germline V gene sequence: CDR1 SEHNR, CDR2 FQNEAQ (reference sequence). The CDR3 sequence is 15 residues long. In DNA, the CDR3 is TGTGCCAGCAGCACTAGCGGGGGGCCTTCCTACGAGCAGTACTTC. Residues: CASSTSGGPSYEQYF.

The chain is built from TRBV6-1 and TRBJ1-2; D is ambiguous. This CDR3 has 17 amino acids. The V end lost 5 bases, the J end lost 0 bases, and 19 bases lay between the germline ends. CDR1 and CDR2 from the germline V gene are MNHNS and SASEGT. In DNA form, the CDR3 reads TGTGCCAGCAGTCCCCCCTCCGGCAGCGCACCTAACTATGGCTACACCTTC. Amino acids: CASSPPSGSAPNYGYTF.

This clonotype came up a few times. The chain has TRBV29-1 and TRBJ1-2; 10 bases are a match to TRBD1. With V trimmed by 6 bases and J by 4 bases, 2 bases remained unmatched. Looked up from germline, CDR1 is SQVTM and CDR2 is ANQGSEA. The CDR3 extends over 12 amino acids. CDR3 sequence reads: CSVRDRGYGYTF. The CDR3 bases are TGCAGCGTCCGGGACAGGGGCTATGGCTACACCTTC.

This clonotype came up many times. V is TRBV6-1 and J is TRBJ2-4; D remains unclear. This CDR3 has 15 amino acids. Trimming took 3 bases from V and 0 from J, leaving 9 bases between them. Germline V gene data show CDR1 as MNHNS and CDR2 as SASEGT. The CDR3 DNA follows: TGTGCCAGCAGTGATTTTGGGTCAGCCAAAAACATTCAGTACTTC. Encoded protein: CASSDFGSAKNIQYF.